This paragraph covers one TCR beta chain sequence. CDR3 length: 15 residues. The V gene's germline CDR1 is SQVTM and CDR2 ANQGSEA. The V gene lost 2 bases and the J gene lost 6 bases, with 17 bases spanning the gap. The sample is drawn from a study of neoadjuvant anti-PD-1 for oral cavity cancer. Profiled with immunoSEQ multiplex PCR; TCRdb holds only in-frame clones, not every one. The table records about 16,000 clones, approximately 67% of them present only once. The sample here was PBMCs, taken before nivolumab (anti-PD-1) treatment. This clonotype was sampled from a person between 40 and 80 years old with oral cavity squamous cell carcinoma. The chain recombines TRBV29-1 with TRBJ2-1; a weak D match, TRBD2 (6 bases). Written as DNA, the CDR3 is TGCAGCGTTGAACCCCCAACTAGCATCCCCAATGAGCAGTTCTTC. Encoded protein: CSVEPPTSIPNEQFF.